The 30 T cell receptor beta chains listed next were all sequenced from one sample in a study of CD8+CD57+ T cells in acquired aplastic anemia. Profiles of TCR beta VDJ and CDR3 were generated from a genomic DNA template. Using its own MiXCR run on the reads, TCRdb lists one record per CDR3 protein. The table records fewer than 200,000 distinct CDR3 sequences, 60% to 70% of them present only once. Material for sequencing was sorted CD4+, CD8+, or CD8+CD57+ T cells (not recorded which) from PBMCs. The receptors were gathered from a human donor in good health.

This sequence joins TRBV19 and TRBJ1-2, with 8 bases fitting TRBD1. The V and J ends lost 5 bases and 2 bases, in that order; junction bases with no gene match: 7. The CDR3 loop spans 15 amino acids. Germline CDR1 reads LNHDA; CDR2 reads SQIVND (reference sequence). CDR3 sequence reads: CASSFQGQANYGYTF. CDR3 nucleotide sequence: TGTGCCAGTAGTTTCCAGGGACAGGCCAACTATGGCTACACCTTC.

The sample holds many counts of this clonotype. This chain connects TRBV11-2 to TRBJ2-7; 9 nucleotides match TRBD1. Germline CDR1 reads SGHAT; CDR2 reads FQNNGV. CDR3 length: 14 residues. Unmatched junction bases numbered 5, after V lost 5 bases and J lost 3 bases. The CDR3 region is CASSPDRGYYEQYF. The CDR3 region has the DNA TGTGCCAGCAGCCCCGACAGGGGGTACTACGAGCAGTACTTC.

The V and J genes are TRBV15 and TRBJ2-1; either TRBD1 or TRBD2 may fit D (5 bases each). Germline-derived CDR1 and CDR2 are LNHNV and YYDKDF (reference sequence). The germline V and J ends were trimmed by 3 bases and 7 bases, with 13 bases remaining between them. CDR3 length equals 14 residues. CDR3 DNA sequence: TGTGCCACCAGCAGGAGTTGGGGGATGAATGAGCAGTTCTTC. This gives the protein CATSRSWGMNEQFF.

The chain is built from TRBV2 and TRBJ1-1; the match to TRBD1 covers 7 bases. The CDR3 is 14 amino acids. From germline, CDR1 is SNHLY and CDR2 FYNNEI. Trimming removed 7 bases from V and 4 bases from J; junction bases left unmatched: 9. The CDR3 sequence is CASILTGRRTEAFF. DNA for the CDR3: TGTGCCAGCATATTGACAGGGAGGCGCACTGAAGCTTTCTTT. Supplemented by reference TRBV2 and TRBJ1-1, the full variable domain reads EPEVTQTPSHQVTQMGQEVILRCVPISNHLYFYWYRQILGQKVEFLVSFYNNEISEKSEIFDDQFSVERPDGSNFTLKIRSTKLEDSAMYFCASILTGRRTEAFFGQGTRLTVV.

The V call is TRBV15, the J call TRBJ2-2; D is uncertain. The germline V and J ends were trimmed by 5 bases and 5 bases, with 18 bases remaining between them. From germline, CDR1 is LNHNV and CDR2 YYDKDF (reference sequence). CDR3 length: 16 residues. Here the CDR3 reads CATSPRGSLYTGELFF. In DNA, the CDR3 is TGTGCCACCAGCCCCCGTGGCAGCTTGTATACCGGGGAGCTGTTTTTT.

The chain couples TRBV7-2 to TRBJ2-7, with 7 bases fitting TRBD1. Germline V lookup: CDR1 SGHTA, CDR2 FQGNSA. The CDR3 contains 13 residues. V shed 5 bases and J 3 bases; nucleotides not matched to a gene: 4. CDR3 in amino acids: CASSPTGVYEQYF. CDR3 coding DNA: TGTGCCAGCAGCCCCACAGGGGTCTACGAGCAGTACTTC.

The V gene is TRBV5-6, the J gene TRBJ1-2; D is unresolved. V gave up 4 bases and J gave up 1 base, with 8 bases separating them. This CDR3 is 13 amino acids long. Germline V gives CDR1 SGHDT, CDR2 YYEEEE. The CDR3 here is CASSETVNYGYTF. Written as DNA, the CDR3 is TGTGCCAGCAGCGAGACTGTTAACTATGGCTACACCTTC.

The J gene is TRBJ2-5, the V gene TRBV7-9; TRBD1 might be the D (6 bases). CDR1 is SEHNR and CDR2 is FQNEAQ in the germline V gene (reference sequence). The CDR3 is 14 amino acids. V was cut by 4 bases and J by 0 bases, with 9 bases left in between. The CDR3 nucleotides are TGTGCCAGCAGCTCCACAGGGAACCAAGAGACCCAGTACTTC. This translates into CASSSTGNQETQYF.

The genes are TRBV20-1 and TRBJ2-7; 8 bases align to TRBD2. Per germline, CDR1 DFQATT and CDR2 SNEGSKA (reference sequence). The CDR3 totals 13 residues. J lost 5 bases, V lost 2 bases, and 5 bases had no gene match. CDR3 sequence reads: CSARREGRNEQYF. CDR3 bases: TGCAGTGCTAGACGGGAGGGCCGGAACGAGCAGTACTTC.

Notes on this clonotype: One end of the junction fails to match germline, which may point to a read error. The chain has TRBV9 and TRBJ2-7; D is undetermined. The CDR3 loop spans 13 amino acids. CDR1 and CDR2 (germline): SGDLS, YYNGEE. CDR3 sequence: CASSVGVTYEQCF. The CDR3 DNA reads TGTGCCAGCAGCGTAGGGGTTACCTACGAGCAGTGCTTC.

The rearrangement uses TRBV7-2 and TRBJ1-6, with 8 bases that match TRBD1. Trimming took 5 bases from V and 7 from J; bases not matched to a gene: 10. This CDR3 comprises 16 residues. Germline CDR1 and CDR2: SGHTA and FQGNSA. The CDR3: CASSARTGSTNSPLHF. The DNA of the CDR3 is TGTGCCAGCAGCGCCCGGACAGGGTCTACCAATTCACCCCTCCACTTT.

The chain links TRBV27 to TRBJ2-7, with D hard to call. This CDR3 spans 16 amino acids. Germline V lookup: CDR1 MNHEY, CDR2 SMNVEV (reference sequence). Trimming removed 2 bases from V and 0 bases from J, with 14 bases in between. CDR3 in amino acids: CASSLIGELSSYEQYF. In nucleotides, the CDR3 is TGTGCCAGCAGTTTAATCGGAGAGTTGAGCTCCTACGAGCAGTACTTC.

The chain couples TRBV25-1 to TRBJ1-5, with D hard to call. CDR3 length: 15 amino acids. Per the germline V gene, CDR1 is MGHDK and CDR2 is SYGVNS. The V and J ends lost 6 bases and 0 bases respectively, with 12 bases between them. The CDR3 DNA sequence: TGTGCCAGCAGCCCCCCGGGGTATAGCAATCAGCCCCAGCATTTT. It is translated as CASSPPGYSNQPQHF.

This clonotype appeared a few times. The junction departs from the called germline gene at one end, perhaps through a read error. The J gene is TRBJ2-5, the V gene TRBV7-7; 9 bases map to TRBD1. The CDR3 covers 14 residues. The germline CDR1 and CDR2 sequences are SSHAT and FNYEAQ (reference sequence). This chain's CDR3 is CASSPGQGGETQYF. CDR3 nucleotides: TGTGCTAGCAGCCCGGGACAGGGTGGGGAGACCCAGTACTTC.

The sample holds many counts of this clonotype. The CDR3 is CASSFRQGREKLFF. The DNA of the CDR3 is TGTGCCAGCAGCTTCCGACAGGGGCGGGAAAAACTGTTTTTT. The chain links TRBV7-6 to TRBJ1-4; 8 nucleotides agree with TRBD1. The V gene end was trimmed by 3 bases and the J gene end by 8 bases; junction bases not matched to a gene: 5. Germline V CDR1 and CDR2: SGHVS, FNYEAQ. The CDR3 has 14 amino acids.

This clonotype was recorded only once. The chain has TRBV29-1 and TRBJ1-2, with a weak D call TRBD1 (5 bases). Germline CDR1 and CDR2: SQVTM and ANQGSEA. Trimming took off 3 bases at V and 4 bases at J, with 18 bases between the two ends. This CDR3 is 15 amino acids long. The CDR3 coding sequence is TGCAGCGTTGACGGGGGGGGGAAGGGTAGCTATGGCTACACCTTC. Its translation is CSVDGGGKGSYGYTF.

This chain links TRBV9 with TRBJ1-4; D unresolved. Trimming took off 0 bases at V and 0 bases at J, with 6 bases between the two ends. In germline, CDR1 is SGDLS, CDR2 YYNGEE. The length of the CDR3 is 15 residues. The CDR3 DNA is TGTGCCAGCAGCGTAGCAGGAACAACTAATGAAAAACTGTTTTTT. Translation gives CASSVAGTTNEKLFF.

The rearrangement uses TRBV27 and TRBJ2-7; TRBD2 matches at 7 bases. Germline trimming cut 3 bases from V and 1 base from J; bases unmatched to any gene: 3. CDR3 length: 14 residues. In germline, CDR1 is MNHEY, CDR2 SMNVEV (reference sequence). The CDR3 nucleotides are TGTGCCAGCAGTTTGCGGGAGAGGTCCTACGAGCAGTACTTC. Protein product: CASSLRERSYEQYF.

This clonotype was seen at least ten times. Here the CDR3 DNA reads TGCAGCGTTGTTATGTGGGACGTGGTGGAGACCCAGTACTTC. Translating gives CSVVMWDVVETQYF. The V and J genes are TRBV29-1 and TRBJ2-5; D may be TRBD1 or TRBD2 (5 bases each). Germline CDR1 and CDR2: SQVTM and ANQGSEA. The CDR3 sequence is 14 residues long. The V and J ends lost 4 bases and 5 bases respectively, with 17 bases between them.

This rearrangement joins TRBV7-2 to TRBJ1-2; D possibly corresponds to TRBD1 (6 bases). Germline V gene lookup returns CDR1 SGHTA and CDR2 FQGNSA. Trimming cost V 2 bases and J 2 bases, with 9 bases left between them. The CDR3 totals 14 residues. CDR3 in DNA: TGTGCCAGCAGCTTAACAGGGAAAAACTATGGCTACACCTTC. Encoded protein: CASSLTGKNYGYTF.

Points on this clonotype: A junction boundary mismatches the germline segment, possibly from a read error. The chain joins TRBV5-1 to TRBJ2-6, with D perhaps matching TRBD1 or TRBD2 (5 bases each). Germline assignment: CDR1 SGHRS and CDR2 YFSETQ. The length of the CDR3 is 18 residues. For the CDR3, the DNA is TGCGCCAGCAGCTTGGTTTTGGGGACCAGCTCTGGGGCCACCGTCCTGACTTTC. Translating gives CASSLVLGTSSGATVLTF.

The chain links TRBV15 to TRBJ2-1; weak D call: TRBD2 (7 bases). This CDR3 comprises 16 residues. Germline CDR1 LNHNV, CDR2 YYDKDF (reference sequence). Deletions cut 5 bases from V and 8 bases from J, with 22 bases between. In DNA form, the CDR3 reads TGTGCCACCAGCGGGGGGGTGGGGGGGCCCTCTGATGAGCAGTTCTTC. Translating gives CATSGGVGGPSDEQFF.

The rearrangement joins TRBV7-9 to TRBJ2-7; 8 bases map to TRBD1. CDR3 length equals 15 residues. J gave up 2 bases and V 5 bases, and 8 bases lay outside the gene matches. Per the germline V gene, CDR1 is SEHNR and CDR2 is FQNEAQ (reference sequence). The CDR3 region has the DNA TGTGCCAGCAGCCAAGGGGCGACAGGGGCCTACGAGCAGTACTTC. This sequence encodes CASSQGATGAYEQYF. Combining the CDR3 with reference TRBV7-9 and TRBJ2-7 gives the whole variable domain DTGVSQNPRHKITKRGQNVTFRCDPISEHNRLYWYRQTLGQGPEFLTYFQNEAQLEKSRLLSDRFSAERPKGSFSTLEIQRTEQGDSAMYLCASSQGATGAYEQYFGPGTRLTVT.

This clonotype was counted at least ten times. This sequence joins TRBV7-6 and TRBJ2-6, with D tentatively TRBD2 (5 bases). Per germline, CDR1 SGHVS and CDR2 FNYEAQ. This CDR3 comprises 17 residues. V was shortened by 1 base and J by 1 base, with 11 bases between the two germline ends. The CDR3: CASSLVERASGANVLTF. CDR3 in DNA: TGTGCCAGCAGCTTAGTGGAGAGGGCGTCTGGGGCCAACGTCCTGACTTTC.

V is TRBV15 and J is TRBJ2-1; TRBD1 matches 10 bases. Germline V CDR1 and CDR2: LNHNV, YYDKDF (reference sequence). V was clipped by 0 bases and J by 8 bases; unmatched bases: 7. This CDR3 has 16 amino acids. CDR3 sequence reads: CATSRDGDRGRDEQFF. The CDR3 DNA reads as TGTGCCACCAGCAGAGATGGGGACAGGGGAAGGGATGAGCAGTTCTTC.

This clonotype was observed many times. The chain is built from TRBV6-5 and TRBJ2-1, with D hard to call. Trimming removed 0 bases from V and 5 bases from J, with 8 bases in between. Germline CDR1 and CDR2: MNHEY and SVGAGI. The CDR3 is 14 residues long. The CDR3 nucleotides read TGTGCCAGCAGTTACTCCGGATCAAACAATGAGCAGTTCTTC. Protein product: CASSYSGSNNEQFF.

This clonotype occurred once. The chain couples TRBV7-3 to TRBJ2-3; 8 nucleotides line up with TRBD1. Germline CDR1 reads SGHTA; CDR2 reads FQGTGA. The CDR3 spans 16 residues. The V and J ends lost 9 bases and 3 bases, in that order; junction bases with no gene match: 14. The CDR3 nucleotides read TGTGCCAGTAGCCTAGGCAGGGACAGGCGAACAGATACGCAGTATTTT. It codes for CASSLGRDRRTDTQYF.

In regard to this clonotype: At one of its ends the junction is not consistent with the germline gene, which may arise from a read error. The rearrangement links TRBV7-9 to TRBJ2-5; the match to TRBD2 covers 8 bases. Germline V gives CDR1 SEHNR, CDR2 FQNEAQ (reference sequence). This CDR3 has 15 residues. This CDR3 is CAGSPPASGQETQYF. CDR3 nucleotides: TGTGCCGGCAGCCCTCCGGCTAGCGGGCAAGAGACCCAGTACTTC.

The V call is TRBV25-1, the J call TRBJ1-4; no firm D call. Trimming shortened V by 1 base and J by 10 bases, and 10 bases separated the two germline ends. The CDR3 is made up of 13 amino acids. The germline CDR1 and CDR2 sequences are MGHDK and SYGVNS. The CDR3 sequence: CASSESTGVKLFF. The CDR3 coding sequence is TGTGCCAGCAGTGAATCAACCGGTGTAAAACTGTTTTTT.

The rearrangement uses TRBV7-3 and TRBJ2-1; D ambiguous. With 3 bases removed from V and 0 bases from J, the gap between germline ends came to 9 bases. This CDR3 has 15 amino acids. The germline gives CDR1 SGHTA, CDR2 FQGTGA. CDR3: CASSLVASSYNEQFF. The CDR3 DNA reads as TGTGCCAGCAGCTTGGTAGCAAGCTCCTACAATGAGCAGTTCTTC.